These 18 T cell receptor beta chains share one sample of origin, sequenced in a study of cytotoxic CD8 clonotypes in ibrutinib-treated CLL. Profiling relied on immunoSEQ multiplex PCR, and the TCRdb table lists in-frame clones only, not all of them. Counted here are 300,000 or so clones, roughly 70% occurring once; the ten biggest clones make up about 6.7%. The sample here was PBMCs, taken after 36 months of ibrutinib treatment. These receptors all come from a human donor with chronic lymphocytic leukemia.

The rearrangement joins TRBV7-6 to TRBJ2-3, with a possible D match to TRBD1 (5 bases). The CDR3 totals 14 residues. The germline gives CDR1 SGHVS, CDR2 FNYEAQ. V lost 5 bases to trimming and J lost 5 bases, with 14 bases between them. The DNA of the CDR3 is TGTGCCAGCAGCCAGGGCCAGTTCGGAGATACGCAGTATTTT. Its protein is CASSQGQFGDTQYF.

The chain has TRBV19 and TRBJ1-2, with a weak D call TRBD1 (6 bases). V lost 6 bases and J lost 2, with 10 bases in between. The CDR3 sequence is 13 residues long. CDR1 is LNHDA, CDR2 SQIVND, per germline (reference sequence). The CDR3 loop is CASRDRRNYGYTF. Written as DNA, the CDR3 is TGTGCCAGTAGGGACAGAAGGAACTATGGCTACACCTTC. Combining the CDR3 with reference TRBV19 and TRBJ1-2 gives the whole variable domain DGGITQSPKYLFRKEGQNVTLSCEQNLNHDAMYWYRQDPGQGLRLIYYSQIVNDFQKGDIAEGYSVSREKKESFPLTVTSAQKNPTAFYLCASRDRRNYGYTFGSGTRLTVV.

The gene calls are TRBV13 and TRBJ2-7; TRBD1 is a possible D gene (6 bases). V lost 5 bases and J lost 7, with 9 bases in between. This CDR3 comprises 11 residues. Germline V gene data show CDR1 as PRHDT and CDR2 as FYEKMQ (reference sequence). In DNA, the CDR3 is TGTGCCAGCAGCCAAGGGGGTGAGCAGTACTTC. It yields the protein CASSQGGEQYF.

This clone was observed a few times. The CDR3 bases are TGTGCCAGCAGCCCGGGGGCTCGGGAGCTGTTTTTT. This sequence encodes CASSPGARELFF. This chain links TRBV9 with TRBJ2-2, with D possibly called TRBD1 or TRBD2 (6 bases each). Trimming removed 4 bases from V and 9 bases from J, with 10 bases in between. The CDR3 is 12 residues long. Per germline, CDR1 SGDLS and CDR2 YYNGEE.

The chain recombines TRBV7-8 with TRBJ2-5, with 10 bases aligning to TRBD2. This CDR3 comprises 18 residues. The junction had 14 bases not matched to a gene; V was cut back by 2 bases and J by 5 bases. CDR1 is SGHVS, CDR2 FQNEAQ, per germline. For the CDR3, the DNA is TGTGCCAGCAGCTTAAGGCCAGGGCTAGCGGGAGTCAGGGAGACCCAGTACTTC. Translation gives CASSLRPGLAGVRETQYF.

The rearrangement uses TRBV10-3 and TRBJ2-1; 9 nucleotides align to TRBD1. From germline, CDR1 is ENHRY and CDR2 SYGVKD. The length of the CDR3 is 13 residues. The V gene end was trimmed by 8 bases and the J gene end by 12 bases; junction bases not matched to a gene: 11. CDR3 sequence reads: CAILDRDRAMQFF. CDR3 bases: TGTGCCATCCTGGACCGGGACAGGGCGATGCAGTTCTTC.

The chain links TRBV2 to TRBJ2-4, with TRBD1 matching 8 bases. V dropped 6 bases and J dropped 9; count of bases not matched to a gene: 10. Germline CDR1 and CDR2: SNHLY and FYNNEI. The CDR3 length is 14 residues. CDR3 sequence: CASRAGQGAGIQYF. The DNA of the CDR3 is TGTGCCAGCAGGGCCGGCCAGGGGGCGGGCATTCAGTACTTC.

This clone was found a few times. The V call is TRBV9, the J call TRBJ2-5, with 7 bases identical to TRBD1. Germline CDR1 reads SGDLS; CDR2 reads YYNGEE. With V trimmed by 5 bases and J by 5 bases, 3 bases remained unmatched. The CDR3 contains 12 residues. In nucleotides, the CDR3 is TGTGCCAGCAGGACAGGGTGGGAGACCCAGTACTTC. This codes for CASRTGWETQYF.

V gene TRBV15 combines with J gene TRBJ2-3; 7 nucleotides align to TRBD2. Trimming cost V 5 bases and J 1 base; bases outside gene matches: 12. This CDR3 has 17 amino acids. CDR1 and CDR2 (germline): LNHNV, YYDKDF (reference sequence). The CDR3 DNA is TGTGCCACCAGCCCCAGAGAGGCGGGAGATGGCACAGATACGCAGTATTTT. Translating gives CATSPREAGDGTDTQYF.

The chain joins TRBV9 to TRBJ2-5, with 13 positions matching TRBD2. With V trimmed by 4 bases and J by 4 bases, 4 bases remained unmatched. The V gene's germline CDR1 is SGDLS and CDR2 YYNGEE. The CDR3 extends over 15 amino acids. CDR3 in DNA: TGTGCCAGCAGCATGACTAGCGGGAGGTTAGAGACCCAGTACTTC. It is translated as CASSMTSGRLETQYF.

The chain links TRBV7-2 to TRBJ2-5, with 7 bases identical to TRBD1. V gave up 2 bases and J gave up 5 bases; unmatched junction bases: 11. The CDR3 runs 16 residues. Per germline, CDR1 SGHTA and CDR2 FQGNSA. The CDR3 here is CASSLQGGRVAETQYF. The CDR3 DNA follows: TGTGCCAGCAGCTTACAAGGGGGCAGGGTAGCGGAGACCCAGTACTTC.

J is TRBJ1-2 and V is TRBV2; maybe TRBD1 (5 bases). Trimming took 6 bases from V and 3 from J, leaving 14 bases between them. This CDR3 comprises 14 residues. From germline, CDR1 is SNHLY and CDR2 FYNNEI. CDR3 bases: TGTGCCAGCAGCCTCCCGGGGGAAGACTATGGCTACACCTTC. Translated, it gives CASSLPGEDYGYTF.

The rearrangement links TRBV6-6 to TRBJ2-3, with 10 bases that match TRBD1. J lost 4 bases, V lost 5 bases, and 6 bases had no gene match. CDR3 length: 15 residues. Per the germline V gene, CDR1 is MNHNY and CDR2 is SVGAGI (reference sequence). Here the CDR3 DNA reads TGTGCCAGCAGTGGCCGGGACAGGGGATCAGATACGCAGTATTTT. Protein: CASSGRDRGSDTQYF.

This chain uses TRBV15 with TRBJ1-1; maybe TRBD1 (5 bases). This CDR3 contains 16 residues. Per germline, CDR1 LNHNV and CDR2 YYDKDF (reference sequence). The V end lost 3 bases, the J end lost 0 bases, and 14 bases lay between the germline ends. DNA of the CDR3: TGTGCCACCAGCAGCGGGGCCGATCGAATGAACACTGAAGCTTTCTTT. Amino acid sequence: CATSSGADRMNTEAFF. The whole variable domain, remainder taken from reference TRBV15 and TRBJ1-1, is DAMVIQNPRYQVTQFGKPVTLSCSQTLNHNVMYWYQQKSSQAPKLLFHYYDKDFNNEADTPDNFQSRRPNTSFCFLDIRSPGLGDTAMYLCATSSGADRMNTEAFFGQGTRLTVV.

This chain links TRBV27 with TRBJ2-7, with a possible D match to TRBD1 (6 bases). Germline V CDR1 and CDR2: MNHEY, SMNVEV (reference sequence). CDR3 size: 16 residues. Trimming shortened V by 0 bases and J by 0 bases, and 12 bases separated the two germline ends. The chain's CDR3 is CASSLSEGTLSYEQYF. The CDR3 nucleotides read TGTGCCAGCAGTTTATCCGAGGGGACACTCTCCTACGAGCAGTACTTC.

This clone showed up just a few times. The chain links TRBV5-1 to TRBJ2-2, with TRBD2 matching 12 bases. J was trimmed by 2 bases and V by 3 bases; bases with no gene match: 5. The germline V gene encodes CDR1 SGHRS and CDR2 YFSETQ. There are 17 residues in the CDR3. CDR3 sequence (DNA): TGCGCCAGCAGCTACGGACTAGCGGGGACTAACACCGGGGAGCTGTTTTTT. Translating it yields CASSYGLAGTNTGELFF.

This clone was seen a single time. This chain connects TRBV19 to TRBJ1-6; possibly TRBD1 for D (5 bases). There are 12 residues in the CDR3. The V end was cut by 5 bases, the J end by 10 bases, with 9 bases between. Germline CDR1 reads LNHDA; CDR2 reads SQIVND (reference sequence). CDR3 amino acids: CASSGTHSPLHF. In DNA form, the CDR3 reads TGTGCCAGTAGTGGGACTCACTCACCCCTCCACTTT.

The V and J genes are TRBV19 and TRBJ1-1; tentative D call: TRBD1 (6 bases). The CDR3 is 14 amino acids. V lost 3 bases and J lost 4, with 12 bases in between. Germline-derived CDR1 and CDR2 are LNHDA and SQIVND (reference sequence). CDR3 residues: CASSIGGLGTEAFF. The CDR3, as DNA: TGTGCCAGTAGTATCGGGGGGCTTGGCACTGAAGCTTTCTTT.